This TCR beta chain was documented in a study of blood T cell repertoires in COVID-19. Study-wide background: Spain, Italy and the United States supplied samples that represented acute and convalescent COVID-19. PBMCs, B-cell-depleted T cells, or T cells provided the cDNA or gDNA that made up the material.

Per the authors' pipeline: Quantification of nucleated cells was approximated via reference gene primer amplification. Only in-frame clones appear in the TCRdb table, and some are missing; sequencing was by immunoSEQ multiplex PCR. The D gene and trimming were derived from the DNA, and the V and J assignments and clone size from that table. The sample holds over 150,000 clones, about 85% seen once. This clone occurred a few times. This sequence was found in a man aged 35 to 55 with acute or convalescent COVID-19. Sample: peripheral blood.

As DNA, the CDR3 is TGTGCCAGCAGCCCAGCGGGGAACACCGGGGAGCTGTTTTTT. Protein: CASSPAGNTGELFF. This rearrangement joins TRBV7-3 to TRBJ2-2; TRBD2 is a possible D gene (6 bases). Germline V CDR1 and CDR2: SGHTA, FQGTGA. This CDR3 comprises 14 residues. The V end lost 5 bases, the J end lost 1 base, and 8 bases lay between the germline ends.